This T cell receptor beta chain is drawn from a study of blood T cell repertoires in COVID-19. Profiling relied on immunoSEQ multiplex PCR, and the TCRdb table lists in-frame clones only, not all of them. This sample has 100,000 or so clones, with 85% found just once. Germline-derived CDR1 and CDR2 are ENHRY and SYGVKD. The CDR3 spans 15 residues. The V gene lost 3 bases and the J gene lost 3 bases, with 12 bases spanning the gap. The receptor was derived from a man in his forties or fifties with acute or convalescent COVID-19. The chain carries TRBV10-3 and TRBJ1-5, with D perhaps matching TRBD1 (5 bases). Sequenced material: peripheral blood. CDR3 DNA sequence: TGTGCCATCAGTGACTTGGGACTCCCCAATCAGCCCCAGCATTTT. It encodes CAISDLGLPNQPQHF.